The 27 T cell receptor beta chains below come from one sample, sequenced in a study of T-cell memory formation after mild COVID-19. MiXCR, run by TCRdb on the 5' RACE reads, gives a single entry per CDR3 protein. This sample carries about 560,000 distinct CDR3 sequences, over 15% of them seen once, and the ten largest clones take more than 10%. Input material: PBMCs or a T cell subset sorted from them (not recorded which). These receptors all come from an adult woman who had mild COVID-19 (a few samples of this study predate the infection). Cell type and time point are not known.

This clonotype was seen only a few times. The gene calls are TRBV18 and TRBJ2-1; D is unresolved. V was trimmed by 6 bases and J by 10 bases, leaving 13 bases between them. The CDR3 consists of 12 residues. CDR1 is KGHSH, CDR2 LQKENI, per germline. The CDR3 is CASSLQDAEQFF. CDR3 sequence (DNA): TGTGCCAGCTCCCTCCAGGATGCCGAGCAGTTCTTC.

There are a few counts of this clonotype. The V gene is TRBV7-7, the J gene TRBJ2-5; D gene uncertain. Trimming shortened V by 6 bases and J by 1 base, and 15 bases separated the two germline ends. Looked up from germline, CDR1 is SSHAT and CDR2 is FNYEAQ (reference sequence). The CDR3 is 15 residues long. CDR3 loop: CASRKGRKSQETQYF. The CDR3 DNA sequence: TGTGCCAGCAGAAAGGGCAGGAAATCCCAAGAGACCCAGTACTTC.

The sample holds many counts of this clonotype. The rearrangement uses TRBV24-1 and TRBJ2-7; 9 nucleotides agree with TRBD2. The junction had 4 bases not matched to a gene; V was cut back by 4 bases and J by 4 bases. Per the germline V gene, CDR1 is KGHDR and CDR2 is SFDVKD. CDR3 size: 14 residues. The CDR3 DNA reads as TGTGCCACCAGTGAATCTAGCGGGACGTACGAGCAGTACTTC. Residues: CATSESSGTYEQYF.

The J gene is TRBJ1-1, the V gene TRBV30; D is undetermined. The germline V and J ends were trimmed by 2 bases and 8 bases, with 6 bases remaining between them. CDR1 GTSNPN and CDR2 SVGIG come from the germline V gene (reference sequence). The CDR3 is 10 amino acids. The CDR3 region is CAWSSAEAFF. The CDR3 bases are TGTGCCTGGAGTTCGGCAGAAGCTTTCTTT.

This clonotype has only a few counts. The J gene is TRBJ1-1, the V gene TRBV6-5; a possible D gene is TRBD1 (5 bases). Germline CDR1 reads MNHEY; CDR2 reads SVGAGI. The V and J ends lost 5 bases and 0 bases respectively, with 22 bases between them. The CDR3 consists of 18 residues. The CDR3 DNA is TGTGCCAGCAGTCACAACTGGGGCAGGGTGCAGATGAACACTGAAGCTTTCTTT. This translates into CASSHNWGRVQMNTEAFF.

The rearrangement uses TRBV3-1 and TRBJ2-5, with a weak D call TRBD2 (5 bases). This CDR3 comprises 15 residues. Trimming removed 1 base from V and 5 bases from J, with 14 bases in between. CDR1 and CDR2 from the germline V gene are LGHDT and YNNKEL (reference sequence). The CDR3 sequence: CASSQAYYRGETQYF. In nucleotides, the CDR3 is TGTGCCAGCAGCCAAGCATACTACCGAGGGGAGACCCAGTACTTC.

This clonotype was counted a few times. This chain connects TRBV20-1 to TRBJ2-7; TRBD1 matches 8 bases. The CDR3 runs 14 residues. V trimming: 5 bases; J trimming: 0 bases; junction bases outside the gene matches: 6. The germline CDR1 and CDR2 sequences are DFQATT and SNEGSKA (reference sequence). CDR3 DNA: TGCAGTGCTGAAACAGGGGGGAGCTCCTACGAGCAGTACTTC. Translated: CSAETGGSSYEQYF.

This clonotype showed up many times. The chain combines TRBV7-2 with TRBJ1-1; D is possibly TRBD1 (5 bases). The CDR3 extends over 14 amino acids. Trimming stripped 0 bases from V and 7 bases from J, with 12 bases between. Germline-derived CDR1 and CDR2 are SGHTA and FQGNSA. The CDR3 DNA is TGTGCCAGCAGCTTAGCGAGAGGGGCGAATGAAGCTTTCTTT. Translation gives CASSLARGANEAFF. Drawing the rest from reference TRBV7-2 and TRBJ1-1, the complete variable domain is GAGVSQSPSNKVTEKGKDVELRCDPISGHTALYWYRQSLGQGLEFLIYFQGNSAPDKSGLPSDRFSAERTGGSVSTLTIQRTQQEDSAVYLCASSLARGANEAFFGQGTRLTVV.

This clonotype was detected a few times. V and J are TRBV5-1 and TRBJ2-7; D possibly matches TRBD1 or TRBD2 (5 bases each). Germline CDR1 is SGHRS and CDR2 is YFSETQ. The CDR3 has 15 residues. V lost 4 bases and J 0 bases, leaving 14 bases between the germline ends. In DNA form, the CDR3 reads TGCGCCAGCAGCCCGGGGACCCTAGACTCCTACGAGCAGTACTTC. It specifies CASSPGTLDSYEQYF.

This chain connects TRBV5-1 to TRBJ1-2; D is perhaps TRBD1 (5 bases). Germline V CDR1 and CDR2: SGHRS, YFSETQ. The CDR3 length is 16 residues. Trimming shortened V by 5 bases and J by 2 bases, and 19 bases separated the two germline ends. CDR3 sequence reads: CASRKGTTIENYGYTF. CDR3 sequence (DNA): TGCGCCAGCAGGAAAGGGACGACAATCGAGAACTATGGCTACACCTTC.

The chain joins TRBV30 to TRBJ2-1, with TRBD2 as a possible D gene (5 bases). Between the trimmed V and J ends, which lost 3 bases and 2 bases, there was a span of 8 bases. This CDR3 contains 13 residues. Germline lookup yields CDR1 GTSNPN and CDR2 SVGIG (reference sequence). CDR3 region: CAWSRLTYNEQFF. CDR3 DNA sequence: TGTGCCTGGAGCAGACTAACCTACAATGAGCAGTTCTTC.

The chain joins TRBV30 to TRBJ2-4, with D perhaps matching TRBD1 (5 bases). There are 12 residues in the CDR3. Per germline, CDR1 GTSNPN and CDR2 SVGIG (reference sequence). V was cut by 4 bases and J by 7 bases, with 11 bases left in between. CDR3 nucleotide sequence: TGTGCCTGGACAGGGTCAGGGAACATTCAGTACTTC. Amino acid sequence: CAWTGSGNIQYF.

The rearrangement joins TRBV12-3 or TRBV12-4 to TRBJ2-7; a weak D match, TRBD1 (6 bases). V gave up 3 bases and J gave up 7 bases, with 13 bases separating them. This CDR3 is built from 13 residues. The DNA for the CDR3 is TGTGCCAGCAGTTTGGGGGCAGTACGGGAGCAGTACTTC. Its protein is CASSLGAVREQYF.

This chain connects TRBV6-2 or TRBV6-3 to TRBJ2-3; the D is unclear. CDR1 and CDR2 (germline): MNHEY, SVGEGT. The CDR3 has 12 amino acids. V shed 6 bases and J shed 7 bases, with 11 bases lying between them. Here the CDR3 reads CASSRVSNTQYF. In DNA, the CDR3 is TGTGCCAGCAGCCGAGTTAGTAATACGCAGTATTTT.

The chain joins TRBV11-2 to TRBJ2-1; 7 bases are shared with TRBD2. The germline CDR1 and CDR2 sequences are SGHAT and FQNNGV. The J segment lost 10 bases and the V segment lost 4 bases, leaving 13 bases of the junction unmatched. This CDR3 spans 15 amino acids. The CDR3 protein is CASSWGTGPAGEQFF. As DNA, the CDR3 is TGTGCCAGCAGCTGGGGGACGGGGCCAGCGGGGGAGCAGTTCTTC.

The chain links TRBV2 to TRBJ2-1, with TRBD1 identical over 7 bases. The junction had 7 bases not matched to a gene; V was cut back by 2 bases and J by 12 bases. Germline V lookup: CDR1 SNHLY, CDR2 FYNNEI. The CDR3 covers 13 residues. The CDR3 sequence: CASSEPPGTAQFF. The CDR3 DNA reads TGTGCCAGCAGTGAACCCCCCGGGACAGCGCAGTTCTTC.

V gene TRBV18 combines with J gene TRBJ2-3, with D possibly TRBD2 on 6 matching bases. The CDR3 is 15 amino acids. V was clipped by 2 bases and J by 1 base, with 10 bases between them. CDR1 KGHSH and CDR2 LQKENI come from the germline V gene. Here the CDR3 reads CASSPAGTGTDTQYF. CDR3 sequence (DNA): TGTGCCAGCTCACCAGCCGGGACTGGCACAGATACGCAGTATTTT. The full variable domain, completed using reference TRBV18 and TRBJ2-3, is NAGVMQNPRHLVRRRGQEARLRCSPMKGHSHVYWYRQLPEEGLKFMVYLQKENIIDESGMPKERFSAEFPKEGPSILRIQQVVRGDSAAYFCASSPAGTGTDTQYFGPGTRLTVL.

This clonotype was detected many times. The chain is built from TRBV7-9 and TRBJ2-1; 11 bases are a match to TRBD2. The CDR3 has 15 residues. After removal of 5 bases from V and 8 bases from J, the junction contained 8 bases not matched to a gene. CDR1 is SEHNR and CDR2 is FQNEAQ in the germline V gene (reference sequence). The CDR3: CASSQLAGVSYEQFF. CDR3 nucleotide sequence: TGTGCCAGCAGCCAACTAGCGGGGGTTTCTTATGAGCAGTTCTTC.

This clonotype was found a few times. V and J are TRBV24-1 and TRBJ2-1; 12 positions agree with TRBD1. This CDR3 has 14 residues. Germline V lookup: CDR1 KGHDR, CDR2 SFDVKD. V shed 4 bases, J shed 7 bases, and the junction held 1 base outside the gene matches. CDR3 in DNA: TGTGCCACCAGTGAGGGACAGGGGGCTAATGAGCAGTTCTTC. As protein: CATSEGQGANEQFF.

This clonotype has a handful of counts. Written as DNA, the CDR3 is TGTGCCAGCAGCCTTCGACTAGCGGGGGGCGATGAGCAGTTCTTC. It yields the protein CASSLRLAGGDEQFF. The rearrangement uses TRBV7-6 and TRBJ2-1; the match to TRBD2 covers 13 bases. The CDR3 runs 15 residues. The V segment lost 5 bases and the J segment 8 bases; nucleotides outside the gene matches: 6. Germline V gene sequence: CDR1 SGHVS, CDR2 FNYEAQ.

This clonotype appeared many times. The J gene is TRBJ2-7, the V gene TRBV7-6; perhaps TRBD1 as D (5 bases). Trimming shortened V by 2 bases and J by 5 bases, and 16 bases separated the two germline ends. The CDR3 has 15 residues. Germline values: CDR1 SGHVS, CDR2 FNYEAQ. The CDR3 DNA sequence: TGTGCCAGCAGCTTAAGGGCCCGCCAAGGGGACGAGCAGTACTTC. It is translated as CASSLRARQGDEQYF.

In this sample, this clonotype turned up a few times. Written as DNA, the CDR3 is TGCAGCGCCCTAGACAGGGGGGACGAGCAGTACTTC. Its protein is CSALDRGDEQYF. The V gene is TRBV29-1, the J gene TRBJ2-7, with 9 positions matching TRBD1. This CDR3 is built from 12 residues. Germline values: CDR1 SQVTM, CDR2 ANQGSEA. The junction had 6 bases not matched to a gene; V was cut back by 7 bases and J by 5 bases.

The chain is built from TRBV5-1 and TRBJ1-2; D perhaps matches TRBD1 (5 bases). The CDR3 length is 14 residues. Trimming removed 0 bases from V and 4 bases from J, with 10 bases in between. Per germline, CDR1 SGHRS and CDR2 YFSETQ. In DNA, the CDR3 is TGCGCCAGCAGCTTGGTCGACAGAAGCTATGGCTACACCTTC. It is translated as CASSLVDRSYGYTF.

This clonotype was detected many times. The rearrangement joins TRBV9 to TRBJ1-1; 7 nucleotides align to TRBD1. V lost 3 bases and J lost 5; bases outside the gene matches: 7. CDR3 length: 14 residues. CDR1 and CDR2 from the germline V gene are SGDLS and YYNGEE. CDR3 loop: CASSAWDRNTEAFF. The CDR3 DNA reads as TGTGCCAGCAGCGCCTGGGACAGAAATACTGAAGCTTTCTTT.

The chain recombines TRBV4-3 with TRBJ2-2, with D unclear. The length of the CDR3 is 17 residues. V lost 0 bases to trimming and J lost 4 bases, with 15 bases between them. Germline V gene lookup returns CDR1 LGHNA and CDR2 YSLEER. The CDR3 loop is CASSQESPVPSTGELFF. The CDR3 bases are TGCGCCAGCAGCCAAGAATCCCCGGTCCCTTCCACCGGGGAGCTGTTTTTT.

The J gene is TRBJ2-3, the V gene TRBV6-5, with 7 bases aligning to TRBD2. CDR3 length: 16 amino acids. CDR1 is MNHEY and CDR2 is SVGAGI in the germline V gene. V trimming: 2 bases; J trimming: 7 bases; junction bases outside the gene matches: 12. DNA of the CDR3: TGTGCCAGCAGTTACGGATTGAGCGGGATAGGGAATACGCAGTATTTT. Translating it yields CASSYGLSGIGNTQYF.

This sequence joins TRBV4-3 and TRBJ2-5; tentative D call: TRBD2 (6 bases). This CDR3 is 15 amino acids long. CDR1 and CDR2 from the germline V gene are LGHNA and YSLEER. The ends were cut back, 0 bases at V and 4 bases at J, with 12 bases in the middle. CDR3 coding DNA: TGCGCCAGCAGCCAAGAGGAGGGCGTAGGAGAGACCCAGTACTTC. This sequence encodes CASSQEEGVGETQYF.